Presented here are 5 T cell receptor beta chains from one specimen sequenced in a study of cytomegalovirus exposure and HLA in healthy donors. This table comes from immunoSEQ multiplex PCR, and its TCRdb copy is limited to in-frame clones, with some not included. Of 150,000 to 200,000 clones listed, 88% are singletons. Sequencing was carried out using PBMCs. Receptor source: a man younger than 35 in good health and CMV-seronegative.

V and J are TRBV18 and TRBJ2-5, with 7 bases that match TRBD1. The germline CDR1 and CDR2 sequences are KGHSH and LQKENI. The CDR3 extends over 14 amino acids. With V trimmed by 5 bases and J by 3 bases, 6 bases remained unmatched. CDR3 in amino acids: CASSSTGVEETQYF. DNA for the CDR3: TGTGCCAGCTCATCCACAGGGGTGGAAGAGACCCAGTACTTC.

This chain uses TRBV27 with TRBJ2-7; TRBD2 agrees at 8 bases. V was pared by 4 bases and J by 0 bases, with 5 bases of the junction left unmatched. Germline assignment: CDR1 MNHEY and CDR2 SMNVEV (reference sequence). CDR3 length equals 15 residues. The DNA for the CDR3 is TGTGCCAGCAGTTCCGGGGGGGGGAGCTCCTACGAGCAGTACTTC. It is translated as CASSSGGGSSYEQYF.

V and J are TRBV11-2 and TRBJ2-2; a possible D gene is TRBD1 (6 bases). The length of the CDR3 is 14 residues. V shed 6 bases and J shed 6 bases, with 14 bases lying between them. Germline V lookup: CDR1 SGHAT, CDR2 FQNNGV. The DNA of the CDR3 is TGTGCCAGCAGACCGGGACACCAAGCCGGGGAGCTGTTTTTT. Amino acid sequence: CASRPGHQAGELFF.

The V call is TRBV5-1, the J call TRBJ1-5, with a tentative D call TRBD1 (6 bases). CDR1 and CDR2 (germline): SGHRS, YFSETQ. This CDR3 has 15 amino acids. V lost 4 bases and J 6 bases, leaving 17 bases between the germline ends. Here the CDR3 DNA reads TGCGCCAGCAGCATTCGGACAGTTTTGGTTCAGCCCCAGCATTTT. Its protein product is CASSIRTVLVQPQHF.

This chain joins TRBV28 and TRBJ1-3; 7 nucleotides line up with TRBD1. The germline gives CDR1 MDHEN, CDR2 SYDVKM. Trimming took 8 bases from V and 4 from J; bases not matched to a gene: 8. The CDR3 has 14 residues. This CDR3 reads CASGNRGSGNTIYF. The CDR3 DNA follows: TGTGCCAGCGGAAACAGGGGCTCAGGAAACACCATATATTTT.